This TCR beta chain was recovered during a study of Ad26.COV2.S vaccination and SARS-CoV-2 variants. Profiling relied on immunoSEQ multiplex PCR, and the TCRdb table lists in-frame clones only, not all of them. The profile shows about 460,000 clones, about 88% of them singletons. The CDR3 has 16 residues. Per the germline V gene, CDR1 is SGHTA and CDR2 is FQGTGA. Between the trimmed V and J ends, which lost 1 base and 4 bases, there was a span of 16 bases. Treatment specified: over 15 received Ad26.COV2.S at low or high dose, single or two shots; five or six received placebo; per-sample allocation not given. The samples date from day 63 after the first vaccine or placebo injection.

The V gene is TRBV7-3, the J gene TRBJ1-1; a possible D gene is TRBD1 (5 bases). The clonotype originates from a person aged 18 to 65 who received the Ad26.COV2.S COVID-19 vaccine or a placebo. The sample was peripheral blood, taken in a trial of Ad26.COV2.S vaccine versus placebo. As DNA, the CDR3 is TGTGCCAGCAGCTTAAAAGGCCCATCAAGGGGCACTGAAGCTTTCTTT. Translated: CASSLKGPSRGTEAFF.